This passage covers 20 T cell receptor beta chains from one sample sequenced in a study of blood T cells in healthy people across ages. The second PCR ran 7 to 11 cycles with a sample-barcoded 5' primer and J-beta primers. In TCRdb, the 5' RACE reads were re-called with MiXCR into one record per CDR3 protein. The top ten clones hold around 30% of a sample with over 600,000 distinct CDR3 sequences, around 41% of them seen once. Sequenced input: blood. Receptors originate from an elderly man in good health.

The CDR3 coding sequence is TGCGCCAGCAGCCTCACGGGGCTACCTGAGCAGTTCTTC. Its translation is CASSLTGLPEQFF. The chain has TRBV4-3 and TRBJ2-1, with D perhaps being TRBD1 or TRBD2 (5 bases each). The CDR3 contains 13 residues. Germline V CDR1 and CDR2: LGHNA, YSLEER. The V end was cut by 4 bases, the J end by 9 bases, with 13 bases between.

The table lists this clonotype with a few counts. The CDR3 DNA reads as TGTGCCAGTAGTATAAGGGGTAGCAATCAGCCCCAGCATTTT. The encoded protein is CASSIRGSNQPQHF. The chain employs TRBV19 and TRBJ1-5, with D perhaps TRBD1 (5 bases). V lost 2 bases and J lost 0, with 5 bases in between. The length of the CDR3 is 14 residues. Germline values: CDR1 LNHDA, CDR2 SQIVND (reference sequence).

For the CDR3, the DNA is TGTGCCTGGAGTCTAAAACAGGGGCCTAGCTCCTACAATGAGCAGTTCTTC. Translation gives CAWSLKQGPSSYNEQFF. The rearrangement links TRBV30 to TRBJ2-1; 7 positions match TRBD1. V lost 2 bases, J lost 0 bases, and 10 bases stayed unmatched. CDR3 size: 17 residues. Germline loops: CDR1 GTSNPN, CDR2 SVGIG (reference sequence). Full variable domain (remainder filled in from reference TRBV30 and TRBJ2-1): SQTIHQWPATLVQPVGSPLSLECTVEGTSNPNLYWYRQAAGRGLQLLFYSVGIGQISSEVPQNLSASRPQDRQFILSSKKLLLSDSGFYLCAWSLKQGPSSYNEQFFGPGTRLTVL.

The table lists this clonotype with a few counts. This chain uses TRBV6-5 with TRBJ2-5; TRBD1 or TRBD2 may be the D gene (5 bases each). This CDR3 has 12 residues. With 6 bases removed from V and 5 bases from J, the gap between germline ends came to 10 bases. Germline CDR1 reads MNHEY; CDR2 reads SVGAGI. The CDR3 spells CASSRDGETQYF. Written as DNA, the CDR3 is TGTGCCAGCAGCCGGGACGGGGAGACCCAGTACTTC.

V gene TRBV6-1 combines with J gene TRBJ1-2; possibly TRBD1 for D (6 bases). With 6 bases removed from V and 5 bases from J, the gap between germline ends came to 13 bases. The length of the CDR3 is 13 residues. Per germline, CDR1 MNHNS and CDR2 SASEGT. As DNA, the CDR3 is TGTGCCAGCAGAACCGGGACAACGTATGGCTACACCTTC. This codes for CASRTGTTYGYTF.

This clonotype was found a few times. The rearrangement links TRBV3-1 to TRBJ1-2, with 7 bases fitting TRBD1. Germline V gene lookup returns CDR1 LGHDT and CDR2 YNNKEL (reference sequence). Germline trimming cut 4 bases from V and 1 base from J; bases unmatched to any gene: 6. This CDR3 comprises 15 residues. The CDR3, as DNA: TGTGCCAGCAGCCCATACGGGACAGATAACTATGGCTACACCTTC. Encoded protein: CASSPYGTDNYGYTF.

The chain joins TRBV24-1 to TRBJ1-2, with a tentative D call TRBD1 (6 bases). Germline CDR1 KGHDR, CDR2 SFDVKD. V was clipped by 8 bases and J by 4 bases, with 7 bases between them. The CDR3 contains 11 residues. The CDR3 DNA is TGTGCCACCAAGGACAGCTATGGCTACACCTTC. Encoded protein: CATKDSYGYTF.

The chain is built from TRBV7-8 and TRBJ2-1, with 9 bases that match TRBD1. Germline assignment: CDR1 SGHVS and CDR2 FQNEAQ. With 1 base clipped from V and 0 bases from J, the junction kept 10 bases outside the gene matches. The CDR3 is 19 amino acids. CDR3 sequence (DNA): TGTGCCAGCAGCTTAGAGGGGGCCGGACAGGGGAGCTCCTACAATGAGCAGTTCTTC. Translated: CASSLEGAGQGSSYNEQFF.

V usage is TRBV7-2 and J usage is TRBJ2-7; 9 bases are a match to TRBD1. From germline, CDR1 is SGHTA and CDR2 FQGNSA. This CDR3 has 15 residues. The trim removed 5 bases at V and 1 base at J, leaving 6 bases unmatched. The chain's CDR3 is CASSAQGARSYEQYF. The DNA of the CDR3 is TGTGCCAGCAGCGCACAGGGGGCGCGATCCTACGAGCAGTACTTC.

V is TRBV6-1 and J is TRBJ2-1, with 9 bases aligning to TRBD2. Trimming took 4 bases from V and 5 from J; bases not matched to a gene: 6. The length of the CDR3 is 15 residues. Germline V gene data show CDR1 as MNHNS and CDR2 as SASEGT. CDR3 coding DNA: TGTGCCAGCAGTGGACTAGCGGCAGTAAACAATGAGCAGTTCTTC. Translation gives CASSGLAAVNNEQFF.

J is TRBJ1-1 and V is TRBV3-1; D unclear. Germline V gene data show CDR1 as LGHDT and CDR2 as YNNKEL (reference sequence). CDR3 length: 16 residues. Trimming took 4 bases from V and 1 from J, leaving 16 bases between them. As DNA, the CDR3 is TGTGCCAGCAGCCTGAGGGTAGGGAGGCAGAACACTGAAGCTTTCTTT. It specifies CASSLRVGRQNTEAFF.

V usage is TRBV27 and J usage is TRBJ1-2; 8 bases agree with TRBD1. Trimming at V came to 6 bases and at J to 1 base, leaving 10 bases not matched to a gene. Germline V lookup: CDR1 MNHEY, CDR2 SMNVEV (reference sequence). This CDR3 spans 16 amino acids. The CDR3 sequence: CASRRPGTGVNYGYTF. The DNA for the CDR3 is TGTGCCAGCAGGCGGCCAGGGACAGGCGTTAACTATGGCTACACCTTC.

There are many counts of this clonotype. The J gene is TRBJ2-3, the V gene TRBV29-1; 8 bases fit TRBD2. Trimming cost V 1 base and J 2 bases; bases outside gene matches: 5. The CDR3 loop spans 15 amino acids. The germline gives CDR1 SQVTM, CDR2 ANQGSEA. The chain's CDR3 is CSVEVLAGNTDTQYF. In DNA form, the CDR3 reads TGCAGCGTTGAAGTTCTAGCGGGTAACACAGATACGCAGTATTTT.

This clonotype was seen ten or more times. The chain employs TRBV29-1 and TRBJ2-3; unclear D gene. CDR3 size: 11 residues. Germline assignment: CDR1 SQVTM and CDR2 ANQGSEA. V lost 7 bases and J 5 bases, leaving 10 bases between the germline ends. CDR3 residues: CSAPLVDTQYF. The CDR3 DNA follows: TGCAGCGCCCCGCTTGTAGATACGCAGTATTTT.

About this clonotype itself: A read error may account for a junction end that differs from germline. V and J are TRBV7-3 and TRBJ2-3; 9 bases map to TRBD2. The germline CDR1 and CDR2 sequences are SGHTA and FQGTGA. This CDR3 contains 16 residues. As DNA, the CDR3 is TGTGCCAGCAGCTTAGAAGCGGGAGGTTCCACAGATACGCGGTATTTT. It is translated as CASSLEAGGSTDTRYF. The whole variable domain, filled in from reference TRBV7-3 and TRBJ2-3, reads GAGVSQTPSNKVTEKGKYVELRCDPISGHTALYWYRQSLGQGPEFLIYFQGTGAADDSGLPNDRFFAVRPEGSVSTLKIQRTERGDSAVYLCASSLEAGGSTDTRYFGPGTRLTVL.

The table lists this clonotype with a few counts. The chain uses TRBV27 and TRBJ2-1; D assignment may be TRBD1 or TRBD2 (6 bases each). This CDR3 has 14 amino acids. Trimming removed 5 bases at V and 9 bases at J, with 17 bases between. Per the germline V gene, CDR1 is MNHEY and CDR2 is SMNVEV (reference sequence). CDR3 coding DNA: TGTGCCAGCAGTACGCTGGGGGGCAGTCGTGAGCAGTTCTTC. This sequence encodes CASSTLGGSREQFF.

This chain links TRBV7-2 with TRBJ2-7, with 8 nucleotides matching TRBD1. CDR3 length: 15 residues. Germline V CDR1 and CDR2: SGHTA, FQGNSA. The J segment lost 2 bases and the V segment lost 1 base, leaving 4 bases of the junction unmatched. The CDR3, as DNA: TGTGCCAGCAGCTTAGGCCAGGGGGCCCCCTACGAGCAGTACTTC. It codes for CASSLGQGAPYEQYF.

Concerning this clonotype itself: Just one base apart from a much larger clone, this may be a read error. The genes are TRBV30 and TRBJ1-5, with no clear D. The CDR3 loop spans 17 amino acids. The V gene lost 0 bases and the J gene lost 0 bases, with 15 bases spanning the gap. CDR1 is GTSNPN, CDR2 SVGIG, per germline (reference sequence). The CDR3 here is CAWSVHERRFSNQPQHF. The CDR3 nucleotides are TGTGCCTGGAGTGTACACGAACGGCGGTTTAGCAATCAGCCCCAGCATTTT. Using reference TRBV30 and TRBJ1-5 for the parts outside the CDR3, the full variable domain is SQTIHQWPATLVQPVGSPLSLECTVEGTSNPNLYWYRQAAGRGLQLLFYSVGIGQISSEVPQNLSASRPQDRQFILSSKKLLLSDSGFYLCAWSVHERRFSNQPQHFGDGTRLSIL.

The V gene is TRBV4-2, the J gene TRBJ2-3; TRBD2 matches at 13 bases. CDR3 length: 16 amino acids. Germline V gene lookup returns CDR1 LGHNA and CDR2 YNFKEQ. J lost 6 bases, V lost 3 bases, and 6 bases had no gene match. Here the CDR3 reads CASSQYTSGGVDTQYF. CDR3 bases: TGTGCCAGCAGCCAGTATACTAGCGGGGGGGTGGATACGCAGTATTTT.

The chain recombines TRBV18 with TRBJ2-7; TRBD1 matches at 10 bases. Trimming took 8 bases from V and 4 from J; bases not matched to a gene: 5. From germline, CDR1 is KGHSH and CDR2 LQKENI. This CDR3 region has 13 residues. CDR3 residues: CASATGQGYEQYF. The CDR3 DNA reads TGTGCCAGCGCAACGGGACAGGGGTACGAGCAGTACTTC.